These T cell receptor beta chains were read from a single sample in a study of Graves' ophthalmopathy and Graves' hyperthyroidism. TCRdb re-analysed the multiplex PCR reads in MiXCR, keeping a single row per CDR3 protein. Seen here are about 550,000 distinct CDR3 sequences, roughly 39% observed once, and the top ten hold 4% to 5%. Material: peripheral blood or thyroid tissue (not recorded which). The receptors were gathered from an adult man with Graves' hyperthyroidism. CDR3s include the opening cysteine and the closing phenylalanine or tryptophan. The D gene is left open where the match is weak. Part of the rows lack a size; the others show once, few, many or a class for expanded clones.

size,D,length,J,V,CDR3,DNA
many,NA,13,TRBJ2-7,TRBV12-3/TRBV12-4,CASSLKASYEQYF,TGTGCCAGCAGTTTAAAAGCCTCCTACGAGCAGTACTTC
few,NA,15,TRBJ1-1,TRBV5-5,CASSMAPGQNTEAFF,TGTGCCAGCAGCATGGCACCGGGACAAAACACTGAAGCTTTCTTT
once,NA,12,TRBJ2-5,TRBV24-1,CASSTGEGTQYF,TGTGCCAGCAGTACGGGGGAAGGGACCCAGTACTTC
NA,NA,13,TRBJ2-5,TRBV6-6,CASSRGRLETQYF,TGTGCCAGCAGTCGGGGCAGGTTGGAGACCCAGTACTTC
few,NA,15,TRBJ2-5,TRBV7-2,CASSPWGTGQETQYF,TGTGCCAGCAGCCCCTGGGGTACCGGGCAAGAGACCCAGTACTTC
few,NA,14,TRBJ2-2,TRBV10-3,CAIRESADTGELFF,TGTGCCATCAGGGAATCGGCGGACACCGGGGAGCTGTTTTTT
many,NA,13,TRBJ1-1,TRBV7-9,CASSSELNTEAFF,TGTGCCAGCAGCTCTGAGCTGAACACTGAAGCTTTCTTT
NA,TRBD1,14,TRBJ1-1,TRBV5-4,CASSVGQTNTEAFF,TGTGCCAGCAGCGTGGGACAGACGAACACTGAAGCTTTCTTT
few,NA,12,TRBJ2-1,TRBV15,CATGGARNEQFF,TGTGCCACGGGTGGAGCTCGTAATGAGCAGTTCTTC
NA,NA,14,TRBJ1-2,TRBV10-3,CAISEGAEDYGYTF,TGTGCCATCAGTGAGGGAGCGGAAGACTATGGCTACACCTTC
NA,NA,14,TRBJ1-5,TRBV9,CASSVGPVNQPQHF,TGTGCCAGCAGCGTAGGGCCAGTCAATCAGCCCCAGCATTTT
many,TRBD1,17,TRBJ1-1,TRBV19,CASSTDGTGVLRAEAFF,TGTGCCAGTAGTACCGACGGGACAGGGGTATTGAGGGCTGAAGCTTTCTTT